The rows below give T cell receptor beta chains drawn from one sample of a study of long-term antiretroviral therapy in people with HIV. The method was immunoSEQ multiplex PCR; TCRdb's version includes in-frame clones alone and lacks a portion of them. The data contain 25,000 to 35,000 clones, 78% of them singletons. Sequenced material: unsorted PBMCs, taken 3.1 years after starting antiretroviral therapy. Source of these receptors: a woman in her forties or fifties with HIV. Each CDR3 is given with its conserved first and last residue. D genes are given only for firm matches. Clone sizes are given selectively: once, few, many, or a class where the clone is expanded.

v_call clone_size cdr3_length d_call cdr3_aa
TRBV29-1 few 15 TRBD2 CSVDSPSAGGNEQFF
TRBV5-1 NA 12 NA CASSLLGETQYF
TRBV21-1 once 16 NA CASSKGQALSNQPQHF
TRBV7-3 NA 15 NA CASSLSGSSGNTIYF
TRBV11-2 NA 14 NA CASSLDLGDYEQYF
TRBV7-3 NA 13 NA CASSTSQGRTQYF
TRBV15 NA 16 NA CATSRTGGITNEKLFF
TRBV30 NA 18 NA CAWSVASSGASGVDTQYF
TRBV29-1 NA 15 TRBD1 CSVERQGAKGKGIYF
TRBV7-9 NA 14 NA CASSLVEVEETQYF
TRBV6-1 once 15 NA CASSLRADMNTEAFF
TRBV30 few 16 TRBD1 CAWTTPGTGHSSPLHF
TRBV14 NA 16 TRBD1 CASSHLGTASGNTIYF
TRBV6-5 NA 13 TRBD1 CASKRDSQETQYF
TRBV7-9 NA 15 NA CASSSQGSSYNEQFF
TRBV29-1 few 13 TRBD1 CSGGQGEYTEAFF
TRBV4-1 NA 13 NA CASSQVRGNEQFF
TRBV4-2 few 18 NA CASSQERIKAAGNSPLHF
TRBV18 NA 13 NA CASSPKEDGSRYF